Below, one T cell receptor (beta chain) is given with its context. The clone's antigen remains unknown. Per-nucleotide qualities are absent, and no much larger clonotype sits a single base away. The CDR3 regions of human TCRbeta chains were analyzed by immunosequencing. From the authors' description of their analysis: Repertoire TCRs were checked for matches against a reference library of SARS-CoV-2-specific TCRs that had been generated using the MIRA antigen-specificity platform. Breadth was defined as the fraction of unique TCRs that were SARS-CoV-2-associated. Depth was defined as the fraction of total T cells that were SARS-CoV-2-associated. Using the MIRA data, every spike-specific TCR was mapped to the spike region that the TCR reacted to and assigned to either a CD4 or a CD8 class. Log10-transformed breadth and depth values were compared by one-way ANOVA with Sidak's multiple comparisons tests. Sourced from immuneACCESS, this table was stored by TCRdb with only in-frame sequences that have V and J called. A share of the clones is absent; for the studies checked, an unresolved V gene accounts for under half, and the remainder has no known explanation. D and trimming come from the DNA, and the V and J calls and clone size come from that table. This sample has about 190,000 clones in its table, and approximately 91% of those were observed once. 0.99% of the sample goes to the ten largest clones.

These data belong to a study of T cell responses to AZD1222 COVID-19 vaccine (dated by TCRdb to 2020 to 2023). About the study as a whole: AZD1222 recipients given second doses at about 4 weeks or at about 12 weeks were pooled, since spike-specific TCR depth and breadth were not found to differ between the two schedules. A total of 230 to 250 trial participants underwent TCR sequencing, of whom roughly 210 had received two doses of AZD1222 and approximately 25 had received two doses of the MenACWY control vaccine. Trial participants were enrolled by age into subgroups of 18-55, 56-69 and 70-plus years, and about 150, 27 and 61 TCR-sequenced participants, respectively, were included in these subgroups.

The time point label, as the study defines it: baseline before first vaccination. Vaccinee samples came from UK trials COV001 and COV002, including a single-blind randomized controlled phase 2/3 trial of AZD1222 (ChAdOx1 nCoV-19) in healthy adults. Trial participant PBMC samples were collected at day 0 and day 28 after the second dose for TCRbeta chain sequencing. The germline V gene encodes CDR1 MNHEY and CDR2 SVGAGI. V sheds 2 bases and J sheds 2 bases, leaving 12 bases between their ends. The CDR3 spans 15 residues, from the cysteine through the phenylalanine. Only the CDR3 part of the read is kept: 45 bases, read in frame from the first base. What the study reported, not specific to this receptor: The whole spike protein was spanned by vaccine-associated CD4 TCRs, and dominant responses were seen in regions 160-218 and 743-854. Spike-specific TCR breadth and depth rose significantly after two AZD1222 doses compared with day 0 and with MenACWY recipients. Reportedly, almost half of the unique spike-specific TCRs recognized epitopes lying outside the regions that are mutated in the B.1.351 and B.1.1.7 variants. The 56-69-year group was small, and its depth increase did not reach significance, likely because of low power. Because no day 14 peak-response samples were available, the repertoires could be characterized only after the peak T cell response. Conclusions about previously exposed vaccinees were limited because only six AZD1222 recipients were SARS-CoV-2 seropositive at baseline. Participants were mostly white British, with more females than males. The authors suggested clonal diversity may have been underestimated.

This sequence uses TRBV6-5 and TRBJ2-5; TRBD1 could be the D gene, as 5 bases match. This receptor was taken from an adult in good health. The sample consisted of peripheral blood, taken on day 0 of AZD1222 vaccination. The CDR3 reads as follows: CASSYVAGMQETQYF. The sequenced DNA is TGTGCCAGCAGTTACGTGGCAGGGATGCAAGAGACCCAGTACTTC.